This TCR beta chain appears in the sequencing data of a study of cytomegalovirus exposure and HLA in healthy donors. Primers: 60 Vbeta forward and 13 Jbeta reverse. The data were produced by immunoSEQ multiplex PCR, yet TCRdb's version contains in-frame clones alone and is incomplete. The table has about 170,000 clones, about 59% seen once. The germline gives CDR1 LNHDA, CDR2 SQIVND (reference sequence). The ends lost 3 bases at V and 7 bases at J; junction bases unmatched: 7. This CDR3 contains 15 residues. The sample consisted of PBMCs. This receptor was identified in a man aged 35 to 55 in good health and CMV-seronegative. The chain employs TRBV19 and TRBJ1-4, with 8 bases identical to TRBD1. Written as DNA, the CDR3 is TGTGCCAGTAGTATTTTGCAGGGGGCGCCTGAAAAACTGTTTTTT. Residues: CASSILQGAPEKLFF. The full variable domain, rest sourced from reference TRBV19 and TRBJ1-4, is DGGITQSPKYLFRKEGQNVTLSCEQNLNHDAMYWYRQDPGQGLRLIYYSQIVNDFQKGDIAEGYSVSREKKESFPLTVTSAQKNPTAFYLCASSILQGAPEKLFFGSGTQLSVL.